These 5 T cell receptor beta chains were all obtained from the same sample, sequenced in a study of cytomegalovirus exposure and HLA in healthy donors. PCR amplification relied on 60 Vbeta primers (plus 13 Jbeta primers). TCRdb's table, derived via immunoSEQ multiplex PCR, lists solely in-frame clones and lacks some. The repertoire includes about 120,000 clones, more than 60% of them detected once, and around 4.2% sits in the top ten. The sequenced material came from PBMCs. The receptors here all came from a woman between 40 and 50 years old in good health and CMV-seronegative.

This chain connects TRBV4-2 to TRBJ1-1; D gene unclear. Germline V lookup: CDR1 LGHNA, CDR2 YNFKEQ. This CDR3 comprises 14 residues. Trimming shortened V by 1 base and J by 1 base, and 7 bases separated the two germline ends. The CDR3 region is CASSQGQSNTEAFF. DNA for the CDR3: TGTGCCAGCAGCCAAGGGCAATCGAACACTGAAGCTTTCTTT.

This chain connects TRBV5-1 to TRBJ2-5; D might be TRBD2 (5 bases). Between the trimmed V and J ends, which lost 4 bases and 5 bases, there was a span of 18 bases. Germline CDR1 is SGHRS and CDR2 is YFSETQ. CDR3 length: 15 amino acids. CDR3 nucleotides: TGCGCCAGCAGCGGTCTCGTGGATGGCGGGGAGACCCAGTACTTC. The encoded protein is CASSGLVDGGETQYF.

The genes are TRBV21-1 and TRBJ2-7; no check of the table's D call, TRBD2, against the DNA was made. TRBV21-1 is classified as a pseudogene. This CDR3 comprises 16 residues. The CDR3 bases are TGTGCCAGCAGCTCCCTTCCGGCTAGCGGCTCCTACGAGCAGTACTTC. It yields the protein CASSSLPASGSYEQYF.

The gene calls are TRBV7-9 and TRBJ1-5, with a tentative D call TRBD1 (5 bases). The V end lost 7 bases, the J end lost 1 base, and 11 bases lay between the germline ends. Looked up from germline, CDR1 is SEHNR and CDR2 is FQNEAQ (reference sequence). CDR3 length equals 14 residues. The CDR3 protein is CASTGAGSNQPQHF. The DNA of the CDR3 is TGTGCCAGCACCGGGGCGGGAAGCAATCAGCCCCAGCATTTT.

The chain employs TRBV19 and TRBJ2-2, with a tentative D call TRBD1 (6 bases). V lost 7 bases and J 8 bases, leaving 20 bases between the germline ends. Looked up from germline, CDR1 is LNHDA and CDR2 is SQIVND (reference sequence). This CDR3 has 15 residues. The CDR3 is CASNENRGGMGELFF. The CDR3, as DNA: TGTGCCAGTAACGAGAACCGAGGGGGAATGGGGGAGCTGTTTTTT.